Following are 4 T cell receptor beta chains from one sample sequenced in a study of CD8+ T cells in alopecia areata. Extracted from the samples, RNA was reverse transcribed into cDNA to serve as the sequencing template. TCRdb's copy holds only in-frame clones and misses some; the assay was immunoSEQ multiplex PCR. The data show about 110,000 clones, roughly 64% seen once. The sequenced sample was CD8+ T cells sorted from blood. All receptors come from a human donor in good health.

This rearrangement joins TRBV9 to TRBJ2-6; 8 nucleotides agree with TRBD1. The CDR3 loop spans 19 amino acids. Trimming took 3 bases from V and 2 from J; bases not matched to a gene: 13. Germline CDR1 reads SGDLS; CDR2 reads YYNGEE. The CDR3 DNA sequence: TGTGCCAGCAGCGATCCCTCGACAGGGGACCCCGCTGGGGCCAACGTCCTGACTTTC. It yields the protein CASSDPSTGDPAGANVLTF. Filled out from reference TRBV9 and TRBJ2-6, the complete variable domain reads DSGVTQTPKHLITATGQRVTLRCSPRSGDLSVYWYQQSLDQGLQFLIQYYNGEERAKGNILERFSAQQFPDLHSELNLSSLELGDSALYFCASSDPSTGDPAGANVLTFGAGSRLTVL.

This rearrangement joins TRBV6-6 to TRBJ2-7; 11 nucleotides match TRBD1. V shed 5 bases and J 5 bases; nucleotides not matched to a gene: 8. Germline V gene lookup returns CDR1 MNHNY and CDR2 SVGAGI (reference sequence). The CDR3 is 15 residues long. The CDR3 DNA sequence: TGTGCCAGCAGTCCGGACAGGGGGCCCGGCCACGAGCAGTACTTC. Its protein product is CASSPDRGPGHEQYF.

Regarding this clone: The junction shows a germline mismatch at one end, possibly a read error. The gene calls are TRBV5-6 and TRBJ2-5; D call uncertain. CDR1 and CDR2 (germline): SGHDT, YYEEEE. The CDR3 extends over 14 amino acids. CDR3 region: CASSLAWPSENQYF. In DNA form, the CDR3 reads TGTGCCAGCAGCTTGGCTTGGCCCAGTGAGAACCAGTACTTC.

The rearrangement uses TRBV28 and TRBJ1-1; D might be TRBD1 (5 bases). The CDR3 sequence is 17 residues long. CDR1 is MDHEN, CDR2 SYDVKM, per germline. The V gene lost 3 bases and the J gene lost 4 bases, with 21 bases spanning the gap. The CDR3 is CASSFGVGAGPLTEAFF. CDR3 bases: TGTGCCAGCAGTTTCGGGGTCGGGGCCGGCCCCCTCACTGAAGCTTTCTTT.